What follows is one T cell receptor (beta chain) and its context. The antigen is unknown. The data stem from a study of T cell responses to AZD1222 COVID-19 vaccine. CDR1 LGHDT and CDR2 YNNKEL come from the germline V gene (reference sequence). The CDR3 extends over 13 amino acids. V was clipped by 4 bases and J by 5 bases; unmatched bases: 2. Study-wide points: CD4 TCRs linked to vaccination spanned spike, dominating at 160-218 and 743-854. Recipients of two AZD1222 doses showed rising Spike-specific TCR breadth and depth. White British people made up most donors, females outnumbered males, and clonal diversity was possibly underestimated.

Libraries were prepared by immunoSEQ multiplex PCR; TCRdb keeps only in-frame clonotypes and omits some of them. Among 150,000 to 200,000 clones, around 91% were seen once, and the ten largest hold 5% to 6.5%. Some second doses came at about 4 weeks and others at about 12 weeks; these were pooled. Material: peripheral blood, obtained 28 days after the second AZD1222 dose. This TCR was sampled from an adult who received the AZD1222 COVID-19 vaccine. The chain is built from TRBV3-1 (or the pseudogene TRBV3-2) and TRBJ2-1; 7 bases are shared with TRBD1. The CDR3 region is CASSLGQNNEQFF. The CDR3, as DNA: TGTGCCAGCAGCCTGGGACAGAACAATGAGCAGTTCTTC.